This record concerns one TCR beta chain sequence. The data originate from a study of blood T cell repertoires in COVID-19. Generated by immunoSEQ multiplex PCR, the TCRdb table keeps only in-frame clones and is missing some. The sample contains roughly 250,000 clones, 82% of which appear only once. Germline V lookup: CDR1 GTSNPN, CDR2 SVGIG (reference sequence). V was shortened by 8 bases and J by 0 bases, with 13 bases between the two germline ends. The CDR3 has 14 residues. The sequenced material came from peripheral blood. The TCR was taken from a woman aged 55-69 years with active or convalescent COVID-19. This chain joins TRBV30 and TRBJ2-2; possible D gene TRBD2, 7 bases. The CDR3 nucleotides are TGTGCCGGACGGGGGGCCTCGAACACCGGGGAGCTGTTTTTT. The encoded protein is CAGRGASNTGELFF.